Below, 6 T cell receptor beta chains from the same sample are listed, as sequenced in a study of blood T cells in healthy people across ages. A second PCR, run for about 7 to 12 cycles, used a sample-barcoded 5' primer plus a J-beta primer mix. TCRdb re-called the 5' RACE reads through MiXCR, storing one row per CDR3 protein. The data hold 1.5 million to 2 million distinct CDR3 sequences, with 35% to 50% observed a single time. The sample was blood. The source of these receptors is a human donor in good health.

This chain joins TRBV5-8 and TRBJ2-5, with 10 bases fitting TRBD1. The CDR3 totals 16 residues. V dropped 0 bases and J dropped 3; count of bases not matched to a gene: 5. Germline assignment: CDR1 SGHTS and CDR2 YDEGEE. The CDR3 coding sequence is TGTGCCAGCAGCTTGGTCACGGGACAGGGGAAAGAGACCCAGTACTTC. This translates into CASSLVTGQGKETQYF.

The chain has TRBV28 and TRBJ2-1; D remains unclear. The V end lost 5 bases, the J end lost 6 bases, and 5 bases lay between the germline ends. This CDR3 is 11 amino acids long. The germline CDR1 and CDR2 sequences are MDHEN and SYDVKM. The DNA for the CDR3 is TGTGCCAGCAGTGATTTCAATGAGCAGTTCTTC. Protein: CASSDFNEQFF. The full variable domain, rest sourced from reference TRBV28 and TRBJ2-1, is DVKVTQSSRYLVKRTGEKVFLECVQDMDHENMFWYRQDPGLGLRLIYFSYDVKMKEKGDIPEGYSVSREKKERFSLILESASTNQTSMYLCASSDFNEQFFGPGTRLTVL.

This clonotype turned up a few times. This chain joins TRBV13 and TRBJ2-1; D uncertain. The V end lost 5 bases, the J end lost 5 bases, and 13 bases lay between the germline ends. The CDR3 has 14 residues. Germline V gene sequence: CDR1 PRHDT, CDR2 FYEKMQ (reference sequence). CDR3 nucleotide sequence: TGTGCCAGCAGCCCCTGGTCGGGCAACAATGAGCAGTTCTTC. Translation gives CASSPWSGNNEQFF.

The chain carries TRBV5-1 and TRBJ1-5; TRBD1 matches at 10 bases. Unmatched junction bases numbered 8, after V lost 5 bases and J lost 3 bases. Germline CDR1 is SGHRS and CDR2 is YFSETQ. The CDR3 contains 16 residues. The CDR3: CASSPGTGVINQPQHF. The CDR3 DNA follows: TGCGCCAGCAGTCCCGGGACAGGGGTCATCAATCAGCCCCAGCATTTT.

The J gene is TRBJ1-2, the V gene TRBV20-1, with 7 bases lining up with TRBD1. This CDR3 has 16 amino acids. Per the germline V gene, CDR1 is DFQATT and CDR2 is SNEGSKA (reference sequence). Germline trimming cut 0 bases from V and 5 bases from J; bases unmatched to any gene: 12. The DNA for the CDR3 is TGCAGTGCTAGAGATCAGCGACAGGGATTAGTTTATGGCTACACCTTC. This translates into CSARDQRQGLVYGYTF.

This chain connects TRBV7-2 to TRBJ1-2; no definite D call. Germline CDR1 reads SGHTA; CDR2 reads FQGNSA. The CDR3 consists of 14 residues. V lost 1 base to trimming and J lost 3 bases, with 9 bases between them. The CDR3, as DNA: TGTGCCAGCAGCTTAGTGTTCCGGGACTATGGCTACACCTTC. Translation gives CASSLVFRDYGYTF.